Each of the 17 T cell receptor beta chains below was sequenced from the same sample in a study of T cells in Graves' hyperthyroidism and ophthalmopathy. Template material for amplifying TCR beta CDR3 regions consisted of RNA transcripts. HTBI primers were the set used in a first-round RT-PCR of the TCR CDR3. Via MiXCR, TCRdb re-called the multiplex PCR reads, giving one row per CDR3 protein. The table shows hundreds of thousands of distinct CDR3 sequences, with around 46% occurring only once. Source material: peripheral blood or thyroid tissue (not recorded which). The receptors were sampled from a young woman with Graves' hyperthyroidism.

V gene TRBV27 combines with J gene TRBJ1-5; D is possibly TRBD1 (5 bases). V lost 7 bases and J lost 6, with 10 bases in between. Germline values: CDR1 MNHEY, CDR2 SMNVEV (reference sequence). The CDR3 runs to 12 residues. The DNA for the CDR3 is TGTGCCAGCAAGCAGGGTACTCAGCCCCAGCATTTT. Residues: CASKQGTQPQHF.

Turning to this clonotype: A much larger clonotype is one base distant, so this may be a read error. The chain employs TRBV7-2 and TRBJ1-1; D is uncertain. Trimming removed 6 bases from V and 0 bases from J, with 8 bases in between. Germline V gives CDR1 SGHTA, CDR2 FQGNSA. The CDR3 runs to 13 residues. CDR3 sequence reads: CASSYVVNTEAFF. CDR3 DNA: TGTGCCAGCAGTTACGTGGTGAACACTGAAGCTTTCTTT.

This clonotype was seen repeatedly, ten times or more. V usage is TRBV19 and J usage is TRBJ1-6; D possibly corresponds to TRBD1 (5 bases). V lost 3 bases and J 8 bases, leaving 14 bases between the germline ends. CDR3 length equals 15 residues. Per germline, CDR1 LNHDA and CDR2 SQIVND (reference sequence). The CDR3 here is CASSMSRGRDSPLHF. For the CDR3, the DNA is TGTGCCAGTAGTATGTCCCGGGGACGGGATTCACCCCTCCACTTT.

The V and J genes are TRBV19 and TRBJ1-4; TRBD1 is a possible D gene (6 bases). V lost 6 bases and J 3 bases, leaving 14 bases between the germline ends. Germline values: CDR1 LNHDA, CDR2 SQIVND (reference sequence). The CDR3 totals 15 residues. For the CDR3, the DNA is TGTGCCAGTAGCGACAGGTTTACAGCTAATGAAAAACTGTTTTTT. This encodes CASSDRFTANEKLFF.

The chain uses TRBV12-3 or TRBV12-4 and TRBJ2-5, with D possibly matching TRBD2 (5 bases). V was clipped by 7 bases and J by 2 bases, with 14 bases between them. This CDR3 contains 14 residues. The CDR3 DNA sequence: TGTGCCAGCATCCCTGCGGGTCAACAAGAGACCCAGTACTTC. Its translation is CASIPAGQQETQYF.

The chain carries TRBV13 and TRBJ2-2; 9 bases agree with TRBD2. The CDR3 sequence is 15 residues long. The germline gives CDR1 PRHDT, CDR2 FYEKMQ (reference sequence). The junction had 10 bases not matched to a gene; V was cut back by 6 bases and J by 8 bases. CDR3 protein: CASRKRTSAEGELFF. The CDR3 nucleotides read TGTGCCAGCAGGAAAAGGACTAGCGCCGAGGGGGAGCTGTTTTTT.

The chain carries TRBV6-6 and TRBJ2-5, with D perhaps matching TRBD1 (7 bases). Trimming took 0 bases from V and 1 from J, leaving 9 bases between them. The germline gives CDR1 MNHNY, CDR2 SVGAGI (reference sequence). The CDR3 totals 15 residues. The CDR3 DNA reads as TGTGCCAGCAGTTACTCCCAGGGGGGCCAAGAGACCCAGTACTTC. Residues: CASSYSQGGQETQYF.

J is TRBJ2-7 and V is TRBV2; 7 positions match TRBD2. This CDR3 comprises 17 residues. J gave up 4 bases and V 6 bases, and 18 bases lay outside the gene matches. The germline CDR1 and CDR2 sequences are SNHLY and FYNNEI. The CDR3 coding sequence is TGTGCCAGCAGAGAGGGACTACTCAGCGGGGACCTTTACGAGCAGTACTTC. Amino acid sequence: CASREGLLSGDLYEQYF.

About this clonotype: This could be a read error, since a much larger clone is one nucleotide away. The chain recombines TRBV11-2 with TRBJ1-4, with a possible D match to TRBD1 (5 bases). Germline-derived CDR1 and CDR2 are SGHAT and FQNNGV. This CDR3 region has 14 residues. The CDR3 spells CASSRDGTGERLFF. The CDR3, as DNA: TGTGCCAGCAGCCGAGATGGGACTGGGGAAAGACTGTTTTTT.

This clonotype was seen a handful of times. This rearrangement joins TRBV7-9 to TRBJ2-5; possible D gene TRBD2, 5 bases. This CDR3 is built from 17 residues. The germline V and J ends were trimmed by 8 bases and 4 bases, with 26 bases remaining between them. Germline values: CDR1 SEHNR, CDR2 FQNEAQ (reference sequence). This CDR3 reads CASSPGASSNLGETQYF. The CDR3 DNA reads TGTGCCAGCTCACCAGGAGCTAGCTCAAACTTGGGAGAGACCCAGTACTTC.

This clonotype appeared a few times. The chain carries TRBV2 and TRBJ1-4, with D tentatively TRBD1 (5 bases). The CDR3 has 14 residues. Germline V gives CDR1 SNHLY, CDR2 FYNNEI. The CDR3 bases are TGTGCTAGAGGGCAGGGAGGAACTAATGAAAAACTGTTTTTT. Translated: CARGQGGTNEKLFF.

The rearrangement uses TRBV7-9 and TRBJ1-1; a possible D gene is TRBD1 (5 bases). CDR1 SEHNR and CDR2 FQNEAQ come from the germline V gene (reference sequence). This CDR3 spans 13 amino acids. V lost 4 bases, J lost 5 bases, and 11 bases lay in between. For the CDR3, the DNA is TGTGCCAGCAGCTCCAGGGAGGGGACTGAAGCTTTCTTT. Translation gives CASSSREGTEAFF.

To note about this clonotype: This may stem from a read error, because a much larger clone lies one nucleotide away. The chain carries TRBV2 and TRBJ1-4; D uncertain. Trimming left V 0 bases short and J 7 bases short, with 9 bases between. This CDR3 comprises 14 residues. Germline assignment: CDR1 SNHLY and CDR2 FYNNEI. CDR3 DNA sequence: TGTGCCAGCAGTGAAGCCGTCTTGAGTGAAAAACTGTTTTTT. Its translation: CASSEAVLSEKLFF.

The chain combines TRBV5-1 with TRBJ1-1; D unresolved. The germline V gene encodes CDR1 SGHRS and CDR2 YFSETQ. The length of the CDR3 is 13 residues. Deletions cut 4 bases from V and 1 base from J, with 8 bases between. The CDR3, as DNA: TGCGCCAGCAGCCCCGACAAGAACACTGAAGCTTTCTTT. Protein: CASSPDKNTEAFF.

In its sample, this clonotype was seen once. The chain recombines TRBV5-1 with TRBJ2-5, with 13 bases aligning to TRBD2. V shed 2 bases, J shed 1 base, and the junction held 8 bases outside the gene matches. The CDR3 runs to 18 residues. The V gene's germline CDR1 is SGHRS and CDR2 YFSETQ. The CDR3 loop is CASSLRTSGRVVQETQYF. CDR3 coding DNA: TGCGCCAGCAGCTTAAGGACTAGCGGGAGAGTGGTCCAAGAGACCCAGTACTTC.

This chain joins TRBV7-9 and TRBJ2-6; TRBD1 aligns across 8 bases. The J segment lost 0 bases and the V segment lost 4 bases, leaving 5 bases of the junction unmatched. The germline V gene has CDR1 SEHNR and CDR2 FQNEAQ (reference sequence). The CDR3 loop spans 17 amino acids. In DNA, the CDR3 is TGTGCCAGCAGCTCGACAGGGGACATCTCTGGGGCCAACGTCCTGACTTTC. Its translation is CASSSTGDISGANVLTF.

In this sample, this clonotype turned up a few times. The CDR3 bases are TGTGCCAGCAGTCCGGGCGTAGGCCGGGGTTTCTTT. It specifies CASSPGVGRGFF. The rearrangement links TRBV6-5 to TRBJ1-1; D unclear. The CDR3 is 12 residues long. The ends were cut back, 5 bases at V and 13 bases at J, with 17 bases in the middle. CDR1 MNHEY and CDR2 SVGAGI come from the germline V gene.